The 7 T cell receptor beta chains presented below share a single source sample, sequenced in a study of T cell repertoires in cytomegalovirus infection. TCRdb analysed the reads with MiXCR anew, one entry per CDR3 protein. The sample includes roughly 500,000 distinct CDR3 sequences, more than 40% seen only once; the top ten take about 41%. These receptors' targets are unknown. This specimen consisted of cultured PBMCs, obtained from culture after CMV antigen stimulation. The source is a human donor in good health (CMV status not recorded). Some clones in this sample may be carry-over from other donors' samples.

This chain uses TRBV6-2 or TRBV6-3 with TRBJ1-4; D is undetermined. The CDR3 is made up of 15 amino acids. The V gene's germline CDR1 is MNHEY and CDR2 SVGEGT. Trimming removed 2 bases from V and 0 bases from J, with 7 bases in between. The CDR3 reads CASSYPAATNEKLFF. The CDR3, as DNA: TGTGCCAGCAGTTACCCCGCAGCAACTAATGAAAAACTGTTTTTT.

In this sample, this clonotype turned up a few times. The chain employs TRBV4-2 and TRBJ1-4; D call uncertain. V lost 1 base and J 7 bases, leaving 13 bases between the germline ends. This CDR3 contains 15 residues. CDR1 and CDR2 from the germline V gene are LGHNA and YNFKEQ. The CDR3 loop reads CASSQVMDGLEKLFF. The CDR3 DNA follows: TGTGCCAGCAGCCAAGTTATGGACGGACTTGAAAAACTGTTTTTT.

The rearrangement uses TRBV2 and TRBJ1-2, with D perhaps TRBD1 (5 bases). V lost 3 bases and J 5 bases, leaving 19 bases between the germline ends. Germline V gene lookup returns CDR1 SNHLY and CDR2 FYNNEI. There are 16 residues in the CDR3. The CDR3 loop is CASSEGPPTGSYGYTF. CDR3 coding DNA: TGTGCCAGCAGTGAGGGACCGCCTACTGGATCATATGGCTACACCTTC.

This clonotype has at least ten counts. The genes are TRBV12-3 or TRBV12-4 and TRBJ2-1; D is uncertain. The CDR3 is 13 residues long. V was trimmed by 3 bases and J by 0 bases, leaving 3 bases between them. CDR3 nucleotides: TGTGCCAGCAGTTTCGACTCCTACAATGAGCAGTTCTTC. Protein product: CASSFDSYNEQFF.

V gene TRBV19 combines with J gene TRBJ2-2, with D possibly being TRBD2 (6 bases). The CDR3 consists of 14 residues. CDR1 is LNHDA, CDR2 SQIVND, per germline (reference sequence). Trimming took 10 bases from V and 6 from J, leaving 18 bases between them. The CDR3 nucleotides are TGTGCCACCTCCCCCGTGGGAGGTTCCGGGGAGCTGTTTTTT. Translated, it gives CATSPVGGSGELFF.

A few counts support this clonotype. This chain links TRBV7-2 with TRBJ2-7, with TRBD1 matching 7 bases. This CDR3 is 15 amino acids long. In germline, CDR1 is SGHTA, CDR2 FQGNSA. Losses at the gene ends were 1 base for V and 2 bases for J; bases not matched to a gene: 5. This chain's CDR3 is CASSLGGTVTYEQYF. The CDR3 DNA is TGTGCCAGCAGCTTAGGGGGGACAGTAACCTACGAGCAGTACTTC.

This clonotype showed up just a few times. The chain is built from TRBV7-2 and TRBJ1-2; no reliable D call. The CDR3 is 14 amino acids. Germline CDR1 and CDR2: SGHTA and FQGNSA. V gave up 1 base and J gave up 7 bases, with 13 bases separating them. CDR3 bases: TGTGCCAGCAGCTTAGTACCGGGCGTGGGTGGCTACACCTTC. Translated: CASSLVPGVGGYTF.